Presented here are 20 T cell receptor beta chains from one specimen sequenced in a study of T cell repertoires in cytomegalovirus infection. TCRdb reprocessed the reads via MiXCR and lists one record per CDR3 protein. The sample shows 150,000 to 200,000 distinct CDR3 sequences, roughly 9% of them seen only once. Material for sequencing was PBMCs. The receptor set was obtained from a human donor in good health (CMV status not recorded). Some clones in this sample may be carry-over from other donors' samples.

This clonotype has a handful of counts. In DNA form, the CDR3 reads TGTGCCAGCGAGAACCCTCCACAATACAATGAGCAGTTCTTC. Translating gives CASENPPQYNEQFF. The rearrangement links TRBV12-3 or TRBV12-4 to TRBJ2-1; no clear D gene. The CDR3 runs 14 residues. V gave up 8 bases and J gave up 4 bases, with 15 bases separating them.

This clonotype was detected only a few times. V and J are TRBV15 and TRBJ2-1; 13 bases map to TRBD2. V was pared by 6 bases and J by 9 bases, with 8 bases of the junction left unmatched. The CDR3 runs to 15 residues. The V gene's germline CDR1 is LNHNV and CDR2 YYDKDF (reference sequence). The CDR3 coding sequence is TGTGCCACCAGGAGTACTAGCGGGGGGGCGGGTGAGCAGTTCTTC. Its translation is CATRSTSGGAGEQFF.

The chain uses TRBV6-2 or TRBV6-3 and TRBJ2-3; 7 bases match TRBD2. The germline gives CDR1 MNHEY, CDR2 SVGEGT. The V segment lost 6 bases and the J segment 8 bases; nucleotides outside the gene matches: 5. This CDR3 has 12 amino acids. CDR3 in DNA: TGTGCCAGCAGCCGGACTAGGACTACGCAGTATTTT. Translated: CASSRTRTTQYF.

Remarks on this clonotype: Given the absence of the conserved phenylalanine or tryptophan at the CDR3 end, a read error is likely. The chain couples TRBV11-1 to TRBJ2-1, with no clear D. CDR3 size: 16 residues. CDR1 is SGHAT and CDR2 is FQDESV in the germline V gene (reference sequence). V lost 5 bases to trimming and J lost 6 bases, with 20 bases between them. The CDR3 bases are TGTGCCAGCAGCGCCACCCGTGGCGACTTACCCAATGAGCAGTTCTTA. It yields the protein CASSATRGDLPNEQFL.

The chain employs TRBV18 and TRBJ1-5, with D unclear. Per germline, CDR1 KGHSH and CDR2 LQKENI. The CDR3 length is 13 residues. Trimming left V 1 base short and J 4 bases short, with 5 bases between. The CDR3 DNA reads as TGTGCCAGCTCACCACAGTTGAATCAGCCCCAGCATTTT. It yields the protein CASSPQLNQPQHF.

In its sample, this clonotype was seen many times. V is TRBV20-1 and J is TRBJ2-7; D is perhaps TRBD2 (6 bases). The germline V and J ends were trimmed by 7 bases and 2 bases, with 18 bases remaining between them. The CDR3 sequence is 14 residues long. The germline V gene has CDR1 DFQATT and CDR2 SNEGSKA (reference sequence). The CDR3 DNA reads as TGCAGTGTCCCGGGGGACGCATCTACCTACGAGCAGTACTTC. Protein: CSVPGDASTYEQYF.

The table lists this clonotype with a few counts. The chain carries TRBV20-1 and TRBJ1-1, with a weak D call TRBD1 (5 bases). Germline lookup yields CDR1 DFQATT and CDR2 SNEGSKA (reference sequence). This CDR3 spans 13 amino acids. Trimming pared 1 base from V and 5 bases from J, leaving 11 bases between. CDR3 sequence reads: CSARGRGETEAFF. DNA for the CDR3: TGCAGTGCTAGAGGCCGGGGGGAAACTGAAGCTTTCTTT.

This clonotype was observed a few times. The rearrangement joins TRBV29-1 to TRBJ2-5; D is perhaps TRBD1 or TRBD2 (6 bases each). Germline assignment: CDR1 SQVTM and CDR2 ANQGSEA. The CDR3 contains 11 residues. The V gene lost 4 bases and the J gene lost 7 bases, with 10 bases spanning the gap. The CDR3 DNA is TGCAGCGTTGCTAAGGGGGGGACCCAGTACTTC. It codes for CSVAKGGTQYF.

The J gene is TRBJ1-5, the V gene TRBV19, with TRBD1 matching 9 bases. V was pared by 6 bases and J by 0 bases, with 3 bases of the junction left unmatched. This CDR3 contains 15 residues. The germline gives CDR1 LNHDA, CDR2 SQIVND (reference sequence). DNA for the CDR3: TGTGCCAGTAGGGACAGGGGTAATAGCAATCAGCCCCAGCATTTT. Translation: CASRDRGNSNQPQHF.

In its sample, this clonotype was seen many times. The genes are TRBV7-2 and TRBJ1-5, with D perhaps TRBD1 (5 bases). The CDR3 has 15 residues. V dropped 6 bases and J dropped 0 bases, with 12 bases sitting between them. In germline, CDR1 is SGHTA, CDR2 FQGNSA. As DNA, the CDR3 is TGTGCCAGCAGGCTCGACAGTTATAGCAATCAGCCCCAGCATTTT. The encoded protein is CASRLDSYSNQPQHF.

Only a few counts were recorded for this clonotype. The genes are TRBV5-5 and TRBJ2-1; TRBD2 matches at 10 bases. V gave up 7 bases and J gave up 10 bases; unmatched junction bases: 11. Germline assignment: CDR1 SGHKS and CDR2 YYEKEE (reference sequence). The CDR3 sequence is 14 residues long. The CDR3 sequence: CASLEASGLAEQFF. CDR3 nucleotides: TGTGCCAGCTTGGAGGCCTCGGGACTAGCGGAGCAGTTCTTC.

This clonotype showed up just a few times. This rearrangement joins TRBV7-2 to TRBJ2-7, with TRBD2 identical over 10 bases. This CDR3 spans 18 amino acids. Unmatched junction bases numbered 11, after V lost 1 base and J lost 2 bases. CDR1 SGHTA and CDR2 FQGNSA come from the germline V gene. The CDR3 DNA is TGTGCCAGCAGCTTAGTAGCCCTCGGACTAGCGGATACCTACGAGCAGTACTTC. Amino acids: CASSLVALGLADTYEQYF.

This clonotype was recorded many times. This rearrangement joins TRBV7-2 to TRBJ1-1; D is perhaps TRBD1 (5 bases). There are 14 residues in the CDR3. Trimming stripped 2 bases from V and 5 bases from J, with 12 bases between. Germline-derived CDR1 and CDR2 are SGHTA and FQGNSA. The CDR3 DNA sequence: TGTGCCAGCAGCTTAACCGGGTGGGGGACTGAAGCTTTCTTT. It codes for CASSLTGWGTEAFF.

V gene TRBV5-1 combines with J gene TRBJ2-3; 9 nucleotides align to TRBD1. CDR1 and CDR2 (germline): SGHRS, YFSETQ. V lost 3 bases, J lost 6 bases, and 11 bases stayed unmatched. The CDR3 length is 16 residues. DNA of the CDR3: TGCGCCAGCAGCTCTGGAAACAGGGGGCTCGCGGATACGCAGTATTTT. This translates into CASSSGNRGLADTQYF.

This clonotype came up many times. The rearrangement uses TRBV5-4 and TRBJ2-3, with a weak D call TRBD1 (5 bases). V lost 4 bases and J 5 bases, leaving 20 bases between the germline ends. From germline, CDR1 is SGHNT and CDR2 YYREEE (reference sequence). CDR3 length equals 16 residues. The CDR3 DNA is TGTGCCAGCAGCCCCCCGAGAGGTAGGGGTGAAGATACGCAGTATTTT. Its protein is CASSPPRGRGEDTQYF. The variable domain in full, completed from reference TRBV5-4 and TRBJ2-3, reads ETGVTQSPTHLIKTRGQQVTLRCSSQSGHNTVSWYQQALGQGPQFIFQYYREEENGRGNFPPRFSGLQFPNYSSELNVNALELDDSALYLCASSPPRGRGEDTQYFGPGTRLTVL.

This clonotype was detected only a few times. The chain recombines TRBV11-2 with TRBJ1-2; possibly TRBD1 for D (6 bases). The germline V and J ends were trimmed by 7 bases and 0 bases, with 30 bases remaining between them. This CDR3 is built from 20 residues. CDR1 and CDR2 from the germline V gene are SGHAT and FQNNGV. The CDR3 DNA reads TGTGCCAGCACCATTAGACAGAGGGACATCTCCTCCACCACTAACTATGGCTACACCTTC. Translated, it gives CASTIRQRDISSTTNYGYTF.

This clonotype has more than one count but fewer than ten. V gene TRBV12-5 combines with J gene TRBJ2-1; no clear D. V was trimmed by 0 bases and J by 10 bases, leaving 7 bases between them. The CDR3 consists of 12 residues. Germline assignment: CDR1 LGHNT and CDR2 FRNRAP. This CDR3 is CASGLVREEQFF. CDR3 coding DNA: TGTGCTAGTGGTTTGGTACGCGAGGAGCAGTTCTTC.

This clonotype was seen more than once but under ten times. The CDR3, as DNA: TGCAGTGCTAGCGGGGCGGGGAATGAGCAGTTCTTC. Residues: CSASGAGNEQFF. J is TRBJ2-1 and V is TRBV20-1; TRBD2 might be the D (6 bases). The CDR3 consists of 12 residues. With 3 bases removed from V and 7 bases from J, the gap between germline ends came to 10 bases. Per the germline V gene, CDR1 is DFQATT and CDR2 is SNEGSKA (reference sequence).

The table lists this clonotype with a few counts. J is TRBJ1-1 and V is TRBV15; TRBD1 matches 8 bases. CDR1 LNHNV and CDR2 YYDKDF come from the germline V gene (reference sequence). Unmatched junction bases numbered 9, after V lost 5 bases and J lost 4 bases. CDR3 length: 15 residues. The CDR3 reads CATSGTDRAGTEAFF. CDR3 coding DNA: TGTGCCACCAGCGGAACGGACAGGGCTGGCACTGAAGCTTTCTTT.

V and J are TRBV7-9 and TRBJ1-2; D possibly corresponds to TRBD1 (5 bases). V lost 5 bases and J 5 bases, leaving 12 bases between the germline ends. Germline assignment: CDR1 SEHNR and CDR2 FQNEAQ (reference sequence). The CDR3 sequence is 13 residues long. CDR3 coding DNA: TGTGCCAGCAGCAACCGGGACCTTTATGGCTACACCTTC. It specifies CASSNRDLYGYTF.